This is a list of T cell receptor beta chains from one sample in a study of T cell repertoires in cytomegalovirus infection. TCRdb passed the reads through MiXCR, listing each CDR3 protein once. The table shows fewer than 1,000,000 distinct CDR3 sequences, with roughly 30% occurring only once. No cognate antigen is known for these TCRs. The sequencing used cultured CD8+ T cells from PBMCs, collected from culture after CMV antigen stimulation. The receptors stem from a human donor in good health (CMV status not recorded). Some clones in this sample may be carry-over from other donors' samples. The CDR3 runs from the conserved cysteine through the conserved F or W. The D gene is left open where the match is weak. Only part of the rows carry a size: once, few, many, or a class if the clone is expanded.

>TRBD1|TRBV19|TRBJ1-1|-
TGTGCCAGTAGTATAGCGACAGGGATGGCGACTGAAGCTTTCTTT
CASSIATGMATEAFF
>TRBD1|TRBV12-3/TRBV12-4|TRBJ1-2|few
TGTGCCAGCGGCCCCTCGACAGGGGTTTATGGCTACACCTTC
CASGPSTGVYGYTF
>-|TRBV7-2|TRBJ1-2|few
TGTGCCAGCAGCACGTTAGCCGGGACAACTAACTATGGCTACACCTTC
CASSTLAGTTNYGYTF
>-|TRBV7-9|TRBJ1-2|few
TGTGCCAGCAGCTCCCCTCTTCGGTTCGCCTTC
CASSSPLRFAF
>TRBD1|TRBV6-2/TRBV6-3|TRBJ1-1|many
TGTGCCAGCAGCCTTATTGGGACAGGGAGGGACACTGAAGCTTTCTTT
CASSLIGTGRDTEAFF
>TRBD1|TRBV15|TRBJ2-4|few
TGTGCCACCAGCCCACGGGGGACAGGGGTTTCAAACATTCAGTACTTC
CATSPRGTGVSNIQYF
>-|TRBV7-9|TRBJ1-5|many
TGTGCCAGCAGCACAGCGAATCAGCCCCAGCATTTT
CASSTANQPQHF
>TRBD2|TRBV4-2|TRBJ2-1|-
TGTGCCAGCAACCAAGATTTGGGGAGCGGGGGGGCTGGGTACAATGAGCAGTTCTTC
CASNQDLGSGGAGYNEQFF
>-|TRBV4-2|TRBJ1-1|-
TGTGCCAGCAGCCGAACAAGGGGGAACATGAACACTGAAGCTTTCTTT
CASSRTRGNMNTEAFF
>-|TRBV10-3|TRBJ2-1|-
TGTGCCATCATGGGGAGGTTCTATGAGCAGTTCTTC
CAIMGRFYEQFF
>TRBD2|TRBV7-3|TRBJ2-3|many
TGTGCCAGCAGCTCGGGGACTAGCGGGGCAGATACGCAGTATTTT
CASSSGTSGADTQYF
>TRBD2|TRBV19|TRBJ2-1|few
TGTGCCAGTAGTATACTTGGAGGAGGGACTAGCACCTGGGAGGGGTACAATGAGCAGTTCTTC
CASSILGGGTSTWEGYNEQFF
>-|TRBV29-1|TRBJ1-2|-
TGCAGCGTTGAAGTAGAGGCTTTTTCGGGCTATGGCTACACCTTC
CSVEVEAFSGYGYTF
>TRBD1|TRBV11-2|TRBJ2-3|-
TGTGCCAGCAGCTTAAGGGGGCGGTTATTCACAGATACGCAGTATTTT
CASSLRGRLFTDTQYF
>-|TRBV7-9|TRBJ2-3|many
TGTGCCAGCAGCCCCCGTGGACCGGGACTCTCTCGAAGGATCGATACGCAGTATTTT
CASSPRGPGLSRRIDTQYF